The rows below give T cell receptor beta chains drawn from one sample of a study of Graves' ophthalmopathy and Graves' hyperthyroidism. TCRdb called the multiplex PCR reads again in MiXCR, with one record for every CDR3 protein. The sample holds roughly 420,000 distinct CDR3 sequences, under 25% seen once. Material: peripheral blood. The receptors come from a woman in her late teens or twenties with stable Graves' hyperthyroidism. Both conserved end residues are trimmed from each CDR3. D genes are given only for firm matches.

TRBJ1-2 TRBV30 13 - AWSVLASGGIGYT
TRBJ2-4 TRBV12-3/TRBV12-4 10 TRBD1 ASTRQGGIKY
TRBJ2-5 TRBV29-1 13 TRBD2 SVRLAGASEETQY
TRBJ2-2 TRBV11-1 14 TRBD1 ASSLTGTGNTGELF
TRBJ2-7 TRBV20-1 12 - SARPTDVSYEQY
TRBJ1-5 TRBV20-1 15 TRBD1 SAKLRTGLRVNQPQH
TRBJ2-7 TRBV2 10 - ASNRLSYEQY
TRBJ1-5 TRBV4-1 13 - ASSPRQYSNQPQH
TRBJ2-5 TRBV20-1 12 - SARASDQRETQY
TRBJ2-4 TRBV11-2 14 TRBD2 ASSYTSGRIGNIQY
TRBJ1-1 TRBV11-2 10 - ASSPAGTEAF
TRBJ2-5 TRBV12-3/TRBV12-4 10 - ASSPIQETQY
TRBJ2-7 TRBV29-1 8 - SVRDYEQY
TRBJ1-2 TRBV18 11 - ASSPDRIRGYT
TRBJ1-1 TRBV5-1 12 TRBD1 ASSPLTGSTEAF
TRBJ2-3 TRBV11-2 10 - ASSLMPDTQY
TRBJ1-1 TRBV5-1 10 - ASSFGGSEAF
TRBJ2-7 TRBV10-3 9 - ATLGGYEQY
TRBJ2-7 TRBV12-3/TRBV12-4 14 TRBD2 ASSTGTSGRRGEQY
TRBJ2-5 TRBV29-1 11 TRBD2 SVAAGVGQTQY
TRBJ1-5 TRBV6-2/TRBV6-3 14 - ASSYPADGSNQPQH
TRBJ1-6 TRBV4-3 14 - ASRPARQSNNSPLH
TRBJ2-7 TRBV19 15 TRBD2 ASSIEGLAGRPYEQY
TRBJ2-5 TRBV12-3/TRBV12-4 11 - ASSLQGGQTQY
TRBJ2-7 TRBV19 11 - ASSLAPNYEQY
TRBJ1-1 TRBV28 12 - ASSLRQMNTKAF
TRBJ1-6 TRBV20-1 12 - SAPGAGFNSPLH
TRBJ2-7 TRBV20-1 12 TRBD2 SGLAGVGMNEQY
TRBJ1-1 TRBV29-1 17 TRBD1 SGSDRGLSEGFRNTEAF
TRBJ1-2 TRBV30 11 - AWIGGWRYGYT
TRBJ1-5 TRBV7-9 11 - ASSLGNGQPQH
TRBJ2-7 TRBV6-1 12 TRBD2 ASSDSGRAYEQY
TRBJ2-5 TRBV20-1 9 - SARARDFRS
TRBJ2-4 TRBV20-1 10 TRBD1 SAPPGQGIKY
TRBJ2-5 TRBV11-1 13 - ASTKTGYHTETQY
TRBJ1-2 TRBV7-2 10 - ASSLRQARST
TRBJ1-5 TRBV6-2/TRBV6-3 12 TRBD1 ARPGQGGYQPQH
TRBJ1-6 TRBV11-1 15 - ASSLPSWTANNSPLH
TRBJ2-7 TRBV20-1 14 TRBD1 SARSLDRGVINEQY
TRBJ2-7 TRBV5-1 11 - ASSLGAAAEQY
TRBJ1-1 TRBV16 11 - ASSQSGLRSAF
TRBJ2-7 TRBV4-1 12 TRBD1 ASSQRTGVDEQY